This passage covers 20 T cell receptor beta chains from one sample sequenced in a study of regulatory T cells in long-lasting Graves disease. With iRepertoire HTBI primers and Arm-PCR of CDR3 regions, TCR beta libraries were built. A single record per CDR3 protein comes from TCRdb applying MiXCR to the multiplex PCR reads. The sample holds hundreds of thousands of distinct CDR3 sequences; approximately 12% are singletons and the top ten take 8% to 10%. Stated time point: newly diagnosed GD, antithyroid drugs for less than 3 months. PBMC RNA served as the TCR library source. These data also formed part of another study, on T cells in Graves' hyperthyroidism and ophthalmopathy.

The sample consisted of peripheral blood mononuclear cells (PBMCs), taken at new diagnosis, from a patient treated with antithyroid drugs. These receptors originate from a man under 40 with Graves disease.

The V gene is TRBV5-1, the J gene TRBJ2-2, with unresolved D. CDR1 SGHRS and CDR2 YFSETQ come from the germline V gene. Trimming took 6 bases from V and 6 from J, leaving 12 bases between them. This CDR3 is 13 amino acids long. In nucleotides, the CDR3 is TGCGCCAGCACCTCCAGTAGCTCCGGGGAGCTGTTTTTT. Its protein is CASTSSSSGELFF.

This clonotype was seen ten or more times. The rearrangement joins TRBV20-1 to TRBJ2-5, with D perhaps matching TRBD2 (5 bases). Trimming cost V 3 bases and J 1 base, with 12 bases left between them. Looked up from germline, CDR1 is DFQATT and CDR2 is SNEGSKA (reference sequence). There are 14 residues in the CDR3. DNA for the CDR3: TGCAGTGCTAGGAGTTTGGACTCCCAAGAGACCCAGTACTTC. This translates into CSARSLDSQETQYF.

The chain employs TRBV6-2 or TRBV6-3 and TRBJ2-3; 11 nucleotides align to TRBD2. CDR1 MNHEY and CDR2 SVGEGT come from the germline V gene. V shed 5 bases and J 5 bases; nucleotides not matched to a gene: 9. The CDR3 sequence is 16 residues long. The CDR3 DNA reads as TGTGCCAGCAGTGCGGTAGCGGGAGGGCTAGTAGATACGCAGTATTTT. It yields the protein CASSAVAGGLVDTQYF.

This clonotype has more than one count but fewer than ten. The V and J genes are TRBV27 and TRBJ1-1; the D is unclear. Trimming stripped 5 bases from V and 8 bases from J, with 18 bases between. Germline V gene sequence: CDR1 MNHEY, CDR2 SMNVEV (reference sequence). The length of the CDR3 is 14 residues. The CDR3 here is CASSPSGRFGEAFF. CDR3 in DNA: TGTGCCAGCAGTCCCTCCGGTAGGTTTGGAGAAGCTTTCTTT.

This clonotype was observed at least ten times. V is TRBV29-1 and J is TRBJ1-1, with 7 bases matching TRBD1. The CDR3 loop spans 13 amino acids. Germline V lookup: CDR1 SQVTM, CDR2 ANQGSEA. With 8 bases clipped from V and 2 bases from J, the junction kept 8 bases outside the gene matches. CDR3 amino acids: CSPEQGINTEAFF. The CDR3 nucleotides read TGCAGCCCAGAACAGGGGATTAACACTGAAGCTTTCTTT.

The chain couples TRBV24-1 to TRBJ2-4; D not certain. Deletions cut 4 bases from V and 13 bases from J, with 13 bases between. There are 12 residues in the CDR3. Germline V gene data show CDR1 as KGHDR and CDR2 as SFDVKD. CDR3 loop: CATSELGRVQYF. CDR3 in DNA: TGTGCCACCAGTGAACTTGGACGCGTACAGTACTTC.

This clonotype was detected many times. The chain has TRBV20-1 and TRBJ2-3, with TRBD2 matching over 8 bases. The CDR3 has 15 residues. After removal of 5 bases from V and 2 bases from J, the junction contained 9 bases not matched to a gene. CDR1 DFQATT and CDR2 SNEGSKA come from the germline V gene (reference sequence). The CDR3 here is CSAYILADLTDTQYF. The CDR3 coding sequence is TGCAGTGCTTATATACTAGCGGACCTCACAGATACGCAGTATTTT.

This clonotype has just a few counts. This chain links TRBV5-1 with TRBJ2-1; 8 nucleotides match TRBD2. The CDR3 is 16 amino acids. With V trimmed by 0 bases and J by 8 bases, 10 bases remained unmatched. CDR1 is SGHRS, CDR2 YFSETQ, per germline. CDR3 protein: CASSLASGGPRDEQFF. The CDR3 nucleotides read TGCGCCAGCAGCTTGGCCTCGGGAGGGCCCCGCGATGAGCAGTTCTTC.

The table lists this clonotype with a few counts. The rearrangement joins TRBV19 to TRBJ2-1, with TRBD2 matching 9 bases. The ends lost 0 bases at V and 12 bases at J; junction bases unmatched: 9. Germline values: CDR1 LNHDA, CDR2 SQIVND (reference sequence). The CDR3 extends over 15 amino acids. The CDR3 DNA reads as TGTGCCAGTAGTATAGATCCCACTGGAGCGGGAGGGCAGTTCTTC. Its translation is CASSIDPTGAGGQFF.

At least ten counts were recorded for this clonotype. The rearrangement uses TRBV24-1 and TRBJ1-5, with a weak D call TRBD1 (5 bases). CDR3 length equals 14 residues. V lost 6 bases to trimming and J lost 2 bases, with 10 bases between them. The germline V gene has CDR1 KGHDR and CDR2 SFDVKD. The chain's CDR3 is CATSQGGGNQPQHF. The CDR3 DNA is TGTGCCACCAGTCAGGGAGGGGGCAATCAGCCCCAGCATTTT.

The V call is TRBV5-1, the J call TRBJ1-5; D perhaps matches TRBD1 (5 bases). CDR3 length: 15 residues. Germline V gene lookup returns CDR1 SGHRS and CDR2 YFSETQ. The V gene lost 0 bases and the J gene lost 3 bases, with 10 bases spanning the gap. The CDR3 sequence: CASSLDGASNQPQHF. Here the CDR3 DNA reads TGCGCCAGCAGCTTGGATGGGGCCTCCAATCAGCCCCAGCATTTT.

The sample holds many counts of this clonotype. The chain combines TRBV16 with TRBJ2-7; 7 bases are shared with TRBD1. This CDR3 has 13 amino acids. Germline V lookup: CDR1 KGHSY, CDR2 FQNENV. Unmatched junction bases numbered 3, after V lost 4 bases and J lost 3 bases. The CDR3 region has the DNA TGTGCCAGCAGCCCGACAGGGCTCTACGAGCAGTACTTC. Its protein is CASSPTGLYEQYF.

The J gene is TRBJ2-4, the V gene TRBV19; perhaps TRBD1 as D (5 bases). This CDR3 is built from 15 residues. CDR1 is LNHDA and CDR2 is SQIVND in the germline V gene (reference sequence). The V end was cut by 1 base, the J end by 0 bases, with 7 bases between. CDR3 region: CASSIVRAAKNIQYF. The CDR3 DNA sequence: TGTGCCAGTAGTATAGTCAGGGCAGCCAAAAACATTCAGTACTTC.

This rearrangement joins TRBV29-1 to TRBJ1-1; D is undetermined. Trimming cost V 7 bases and J 2 bases, with 14 bases left between them. The V gene's germline CDR1 is SQVTM and CDR2 ANQGSEA. The CDR3 consists of 13 residues. The CDR3 DNA is TGCAGCGGGAGGCTACAGCTTAACACTGAAGCTTTCTTT. This sequence encodes CSGRLQLNTEAFF.

This clonotype was seen many times. This chain links TRBV20-1 with TRBJ2-5; TRBD1 might be the D (5 bases). Trimming cost V 4 bases and J 0 bases, with 12 bases left between them. From germline, CDR1 is DFQATT and CDR2 SNEGSKA (reference sequence). The CDR3 runs to 14 residues. In DNA form, the CDR3 reads TGCAGTGCTAACAGGATGAAAGACCAAGAGACCCAGTACTTC. Translating it yields CSANRMKDQETQYF.

The CDR3 nucleotides are TGCGCCAGCAGCCAACCCCGTCTTGGTAGCACAGATACGCAGTATTTT. Amino acid sequence: CASSQPRLGSTDTQYF. The chain uses TRBV5-1 and TRBJ2-3; D gene unclear. Germline assignment: CDR1 SGHRS and CDR2 YFSETQ. The CDR3 covers 16 residues. Trimming shortened V by 4 bases and J by 0 bases, and 15 bases separated the two germline ends.

This clonotype was counted a few times. This sequence joins TRBV19 and TRBJ2-6, with 11 positions matching TRBD1. Per the germline V gene, CDR1 is LNHDA and CDR2 is SQIVND (reference sequence). The CDR3 is 17 amino acids. Trimming took 4 bases from V and 1 from J; bases not matched to a gene: 3. Here the CDR3 DNA reads TGTGCCAGTAGTAAAGGACAGGGGGCTTCTGGGGCCAACGTCCTGACTTTC. It codes for CASSKGQGASGANVLTF. The full variable domain, with the rest looked up from reference TRBV19 and TRBJ2-6, is DGGITQSPKYLFRKEGQNVTLSCEQNLNHDAMYWYRQDPGQGLRLIYYSQIVNDFQKGDIAEGYSVSREKKESFPLTVTSAQKNPTAFYLCASSKGQGASGANVLTFGAGSRLTVL.

This clonotype was detected many times. The chain combines TRBV12-3 or TRBV12-4 with TRBJ2-4, with TRBD2 matching over 10 bases. This CDR3 has 14 residues. J was trimmed by 6 bases and V by 7 bases; bases with no gene match: 6. The CDR3 coding sequence is TGTGCCAGCAACCTAGCGGGAGCAGGAAACATTCAGTACTTC. This encodes CASNLAGAGNIQYF.

This clonotype was recorded many times. This rearrangement joins TRBV5-1 to TRBJ2-3; TRBD1 matches at 9 bases. J gave up 7 bases and V 3 bases, and 9 bases lay outside the gene matches. The germline V gene encodes CDR1 SGHRS and CDR2 YFSETQ. CDR3 length equals 15 residues. The CDR3, as DNA: TGCGCCAGCAGCTCTGTCCCGGGACAGGGTAATACGCAGTATTTT. This codes for CASSSVPGQGNTQYF. The full variable domain, with the rest looked up from reference TRBV5-1 and TRBJ2-3, is KAGVTQTPRYLIKTRGQQVTLSCSPISGHRSVSWYQQTPGQGLQFLFEYFSETQRNKGNFPGRFSGRQFSNSRSEMNVSTLELGDSALYLCASSSVPGQGNTQYFGPGTRLTVL.

CDR3 residues: CSAERDREEEETQYF. The CDR3, as DNA: TGCAGTGCTGAACGCGACAGGGAAGAGGAAGAGACCCAGTACTTC. V and J are TRBV20-1 and TRBJ2-5; TRBD1 matches 7 bases. CDR3 length: 15 residues. CDR1 and CDR2 (germline): DFQATT, SNEGSKA (reference sequence). Trimming cost V 5 bases and J 3 bases; bases outside gene matches: 12.